The TCR beta chain under discussion was sequenced for a study of control samples from healthy donors and cancer patients. Method: immunoSEQ multiplex PCR; TCRdb's copy keeps in-frame clones and lacks some. The sample has 100,000 to 150,000 clones, about 90% seen once. Germline values: CDR1 MNHEY, CDR2 SVGAGI. Trimming pared 6 bases from V and 0 bases from J, leaving 12 bases between. The CDR3 contains 14 residues. The rearrangement joins TRBV6-5 to TRBJ2-7; D is possibly TRBD2 (6 bases). Sequencing was performed on blood. This sequence was found in a woman aged 45-60 years in good health. Written as DNA, the CDR3 is TGTGCCAGCAGGGAGGGAGCCGGCTCCTACGAGCAGTACTTC. This encodes CASREGAGSYEQYF.